This TCR beta chain was profiled in a study of blood T cell repertoires in COVID-19. Study summary: Acute and convalescent COVID-19 samples came from the United States, Italy and Spain. Sources were T cells, B-cell-depleted T cells, or PBMCs; the material itself was cDNA or gDNA.

The CDR3 runs to 14 residues. Germline CDR1 and CDR2: MDHEN and SYDVKM. Trimming took 4 bases from V and 5 from J, leaving 13 bases between them. Generated by immunoSEQ multiplex PCR, the TCRdb table keeps only in-frame clones and is missing some. This table holds approximately 300,000 clones, under 90% found once. This receptor was identified in a man aged 60-69 years who had recovered from COVID-19. This rearrangement joins TRBV28 to TRBJ2-3, with a tentative D call TRBD2 (6 bases). What was sequenced was PBMCs or T cells enriched from blood (not recorded which). The CDR3 sequence is CASSSAGREDTQYF. CDR3 DNA: TGTGCCAGCAGTTCGGCGGGAAGGGAAGATACGCAGTATTTT.